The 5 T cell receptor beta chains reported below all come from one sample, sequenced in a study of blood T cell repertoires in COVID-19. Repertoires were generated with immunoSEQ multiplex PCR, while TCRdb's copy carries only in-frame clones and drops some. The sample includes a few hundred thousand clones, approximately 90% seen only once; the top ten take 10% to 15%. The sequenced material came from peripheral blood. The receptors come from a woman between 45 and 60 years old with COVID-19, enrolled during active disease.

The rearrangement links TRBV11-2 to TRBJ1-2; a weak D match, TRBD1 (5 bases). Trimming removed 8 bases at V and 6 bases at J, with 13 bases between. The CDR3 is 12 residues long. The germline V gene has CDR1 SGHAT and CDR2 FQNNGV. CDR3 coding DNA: TGTGCCAGCGCATTCGCGGGGCATGGCTACACCTTC. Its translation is CASAFAGHGYTF. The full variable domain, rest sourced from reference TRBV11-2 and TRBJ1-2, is EAGVAQSPRYKIIEKRQSVAFWCNPISGHATLYWYQQILGQGPKLLIQFQNNGVVDDSQLPKDRFSAERLKGVDSTLKIQPAKLEDSAVYLCASAFAGHGYTFGSGTRLTVV.

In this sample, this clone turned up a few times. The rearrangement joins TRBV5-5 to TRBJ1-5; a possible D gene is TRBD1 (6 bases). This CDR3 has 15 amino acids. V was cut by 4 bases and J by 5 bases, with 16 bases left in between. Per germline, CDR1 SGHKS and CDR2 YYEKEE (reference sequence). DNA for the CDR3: TGTGCCAGCAGCCCCGGGACAACTCGGGATCAGCCCCAGCATTTT. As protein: CASSPGTTRDQPQHF.

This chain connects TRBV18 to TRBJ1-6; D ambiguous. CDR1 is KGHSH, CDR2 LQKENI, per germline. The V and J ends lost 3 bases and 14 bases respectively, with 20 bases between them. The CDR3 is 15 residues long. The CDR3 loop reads CASSPADGSLFSLHF. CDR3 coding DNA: TGTGCCAGCTCACCGGCCGATGGGAGCCTTTTCTCCCTCCACTTT.

CDR3 loop: CASSLTDLTSTDTQYF. CDR3 coding DNA: TGTGCCAGCAGCTTGACAGACCTGACTAGCACAGATACGCAGTATTTT. This chain links TRBV28 with TRBJ2-3, with D perhaps matching TRBD1 (5 bases). Germline loops: CDR1 MDHEN, CDR2 SYDVKM. V lost 6 bases and J 0 bases, leaving 16 bases between the germline ends. The CDR3 sequence is 16 residues long. The variable domain in full, with the rest retrieved from reference TRBV28 and TRBJ2-3, is DVKVTQSSRYLVKRTGEKVFLECVQDMDHENMFWYRQDPGLGLRLIYFSYDVKMKEKGDIPEGYSVSREKKERFSLILESASTNQTSMYLCASSLTDLTSTDTQYFGPGTRLTVL.

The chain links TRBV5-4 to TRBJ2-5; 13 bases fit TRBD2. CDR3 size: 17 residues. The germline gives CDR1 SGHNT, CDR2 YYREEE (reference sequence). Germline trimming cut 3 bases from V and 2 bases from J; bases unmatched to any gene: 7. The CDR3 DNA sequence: TGTGCCAGCAGCTGGTTGACTAGCGGGGGGCCTCAAGAGACCCAGTACTTC. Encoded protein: CASSWLTSGGPQETQYF.